This is a list of T cell receptor beta chains from one sample in a study of control samples from healthy donors and cancer patients. Sequencing was performed with immunoSEQ multiplex PCR; in TCRdb, only in-frame clones are kept and a portion is missing. The repertoire holds about 59,000 clones, with under 95% as singletons. Sequencing input: PBMCs. Source of these receptors: a middle-aged man with colorectal cancer. Each CDR3 is given with its conserved first and last residue. Each record gives: J gene, clone size, D gene, V gene, CDR3 protein, CDR3 DNA. D genes are given only for firm matches. Size tells how often a clone was seen (once, few, many) or the class of an expanded clone, and some rows leave it out.

>TRBJ1-1|.|.|TRBV18
CASSPGHSRWTEAFF
TGTGCCAGCTCACCAGGTCACAGCCGGTGGACTGAAGCTTTCTTT
>TRBJ1-2|.|TRBD1|TRBV7-3
CASSPGTVGGYTF
TGTGCCAGCAGCCCAGGGACAGTAGGAGGCTACACCTTC
>TRBJ2-7|.|.|TRBV11-3
CASSLESGGRYEQYF
TGTGCCAGCAGCCTTGAGAGCGGTGGACGCTACGAGCAGTACTTC
>TRBJ1-2|.|.|TRBV19
CASSIEEAGEGGYTF
TGTGCCAGCAGTATAGAAGAGGCAGGGGAGGGTGGCTACACCTTC
>TRBJ2-5|.|.|TRBV24-1
CATSDFDSQETQYF
TGTGCCACCAGTGATTTCGACAGCCAAGAGACCCAGTACTTC
>TRBJ1-1|once|TRBD1|TRBV19
CASRGTAQTEAFF
TGTGCCAGTAGGGGGACAGCACAAACAGAAGCTTTCTTT
>TRBJ1-2|once|.|TRBV7-2
CASSSWRDRTANYGYTF
TGTGCCAGCAGCTCATGGCGCGACAGGACTGCTAACTATGGCTACACCTTC
>TRBJ1-6|.|.|TRBV3-1/TRBV3-2
CASSQVIGSPLHF
TGTGCCAGCAGCCAAGTGATTGGGTCACCCCTCCACTTT
>TRBJ1-1|.|.|TRBV4-2
CASSQGGRKNTEAFF
TGTGCCAGCAGCCAGGGTGGCCGTAAGAACACTGAAGCTTTCTTT
>TRBJ1-1|.|.|TRBV6-5
CASSPGSGGAAEAFF
TGTGCCAGCAGTCCAGGGAGCGGAGGGGCAGCTGAAGCTTTCTTT
>TRBJ2-3|.|.|TRBV9
CASSVVSLSGTDTQYF
TGTGCCAGCAGCGTAGTATCCCTATCCGGCACAGATACGCAGTATTTT
>TRBJ1-1|.|.|TRBV18
CASSPPRQATEAFF
TGTGCCAGCTCACCACCACGACAGGCCACTGAAGCTTTCTTT
>TRBJ2-1|.|TRBD2|TRBV6-2/TRBV6-3
CASSYLTSGGKFF
TGTGCCAGCAGTTACCTTACTAGCGGGGGTAAATTCTTC
>TRBJ1-6|.|.|TRBV5-1
CASSWTDSPYSPLHF
TGCGCCAGCAGCTGGACGGACAGCCCTTATTCACCCCTCCACTTT
>TRBJ2-1|.|TRBD1|TRBV5-6
CASSLGGSGKLNEQFF
TGTGCCAGCAGCTTAGGGGGCTCCGGAAAGCTCAATGAGCAGTTCTTC
>TRBJ2-2|once|TRBD1|TRBV10-1
CASRADRGDTGELFF
TGCGCCAGCAGGGCCGACAGGGGGGACACCGGGGAGCTGTTTTTT
>TRBJ1-1|.|.|TRBV18
CASSGQTNTEAFF
TGTGCCAGCTCAGGACAAACGAACACTGAAGCTTTCTTT
>TRBJ2-1|.|.|TRBV15
CATSRDRITEQFF
TGTGCCACCAGCAGAGATCGGATAACTGAGCAGTTCTTC
>TRBJ2-2|.|TRBD2|TRBV5-4
CASSVLAGGNTGELFF
TGTGCCAGCAGCGTACTAGCGGGGGGCAACACCGGGGAGCTGTTTTTT
>TRBJ2-5|few|.|TRBV14
CASSQPGKWADGETQYF
TGTGCCAGCAGCCAGCCGGGGAAATGGGCCGACGGAGAGACCCAGTACTTC
>TRBJ2-7|once|.|TRBV7-2
CASSLNDWYQTYEQYF
TGTGCCAGCAGCTTAAACGACTGGTACCAAACCTACGAGCAGTACTTC
>TRBJ2-7|.|.|TRBV6-2/TRBV6-3
CASSLDNASSYEQYF
TGTGCCAGCAGCTTGGACAATGCGAGCTCCTACGAGCAGTACTTC
>TRBJ2-5|.|.|TRBV18
CASSPNVQETQYF
TGTGCCAGCTCACCTAACGTCCAAGAGACCCAGTACTTC
>TRBJ2-3|.|TRBD2|TRBV19
CASSGLAGGPTDTQYF
TGTGCCAGTAGTGGACTAGCGGGGGGGCCTACAGATACGCAGTATTTT
>TRBJ2-2|once|.|TRBV29-1
CSVEDGNTGELFF
TGCAGCGTGGAAGACGGGAACACCGGGGAGCTGTTTTTT
>TRBJ1-1|.|.|TRBV6-1
CASSEVVGGTTEAFF
TGTGCCAGCAGTGAAGTTGTGGGGGGCACCACTGAAGCTTTCTTT
>TRBJ2-3|.|TRBD2|TRBV7-9
CASSLATSGRTDTQYF
TGTGCCAGCAGCTTAGCTACTAGCGGTCGCACAGATACGCAGTATTTT
>TRBJ1-1|.|.|TRBV3-1/TRBV3-2
CASSQDKTREAFF
TGTGCCAGCAGCCAAGATAAAACCCGAGAAGCTTTCTTT
>TRBJ2-5|.|TRBD1|TRBV5-1
CASSSGTGGQETQYF
TGCGCCAGCAGCTCGGGGACAGGGGGTCAAGAGACCCAGTACTTC
>TRBJ2-4|.|TRBD1|TRBV5-4
CASSRDRQGAKNIQYF
TGTGCCAGCAGCCGCGACCGACAGGGGGCCAAAAACATTCAGTACTTC
>TRBJ2-7|.|.|TRBV6-5
CASSQGHLYEQYF
TGTGCCAGCAGCCAGGGACACCTCTACGAGCAGTACTTC
>TRBJ2-7|once|TRBD1|TRBV18
CASSPASGQGYEQYF
TGTGCCAGCTCACCAGCCTCTGGACAGGGGTACGAGCAGTACTTC
>TRBJ2-1|.|.|TRBV4-1
CASSQEWRNEQFF
TGCGCCAGCAGCCAAGAGTGGAGGAATGAGCAGTTCTTC
>TRBJ1-1|.|.|TRBV5-1
CASSLGGQTNTEAFF
TGCGCCAGCAGCTTGGGTGGACAGACCAACACTGAAGCTTTCTTT
>TRBJ2-7|few|.|TRBV7-8
CASSSQSGRLYEQYF
TGTGCCAGCAGCTCACAATCCGGACGCCTCTACGAGCAGTACTTC
>TRBJ2-7|.|.|TRBV5-1
CASSLAEGREQYF
TGCGCCAGCAGCTTGGCGGAGGGACGCGAGCAGTACTTC
>TRBJ2-3|.|TRBD2|TRBV13
CASRSVGLAGANTDTQYF
TGTGCCAGCAGATCAGTAGGACTAGCGGGGGCCAACACAGATACGCAGTATTTT
>TRBJ2-1|.|TRBD2|TRBV9
CASSVVGGAGSYNEQFF
TGTGCCAGCAGCGTAGTCGGGGGGGCTGGGTCCTACAATGAGCAGTTCTTC
>TRBJ2-5|.|.|TRBV29-1
CSVAASSGETQYF
TGCAGCGTTGCGGCCAGCAGCGGTGAGACCCAGTACTTC
>TRBJ1-2|.|.|TRBV12-3/TRBV12-4
CASSLGSGGATF
TGTGCCAGCAGTTTAGGGTCTGGGGGAGCCACCTTC
>TRBJ2-3|few|.|TRBV19
CASSIGQRLSTDTQYF
TGTGCCAGTAGTATAGGACAGCGACTCAGCACAGATACGCAGTATTTT